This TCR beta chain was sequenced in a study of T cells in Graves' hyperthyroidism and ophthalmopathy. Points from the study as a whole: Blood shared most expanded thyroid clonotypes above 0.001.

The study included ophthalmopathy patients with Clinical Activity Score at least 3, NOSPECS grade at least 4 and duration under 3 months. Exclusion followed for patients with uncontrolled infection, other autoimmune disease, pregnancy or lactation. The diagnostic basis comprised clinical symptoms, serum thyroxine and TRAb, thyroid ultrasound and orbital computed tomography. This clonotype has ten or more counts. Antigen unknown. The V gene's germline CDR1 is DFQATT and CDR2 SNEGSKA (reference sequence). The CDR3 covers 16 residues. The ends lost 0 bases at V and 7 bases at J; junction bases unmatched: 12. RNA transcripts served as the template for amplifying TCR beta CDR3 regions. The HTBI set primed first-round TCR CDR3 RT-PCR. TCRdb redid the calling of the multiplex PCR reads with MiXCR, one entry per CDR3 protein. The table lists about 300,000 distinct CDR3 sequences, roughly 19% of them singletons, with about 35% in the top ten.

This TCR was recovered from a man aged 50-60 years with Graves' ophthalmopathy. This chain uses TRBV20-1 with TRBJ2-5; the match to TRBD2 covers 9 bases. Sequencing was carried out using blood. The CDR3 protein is CSARDPAGGRFGTQYF. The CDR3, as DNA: TGCAGTGCTAGAGATCCCGCGGGAGGGCGGTTCGGGACCCAGTACTTC.